These T cell receptor beta chains were read from a single sample in a study of T cells in Graves' hyperthyroidism and ophthalmopathy. One entry per CDR3 protein, called by TCRdb with MiXCR from the multiplex PCR reads. The repertoire consists of around 350,000 distinct CDR3 sequences, with about 18% occurring once and the leading ten covering around 35%. The source material was blood. Receptors originate from a woman aged 25-40 years with Graves' hyperthyroidism that later progressed to Graves' ophthalmopathy. Both conserved end residues are part of each CDR3. The order of the fields is D gene, V gene, clone size, J gene, CDR3 protein, CDR3 DNA. The D gene is left open where the match is weak. Size values are once, few and many counts, or a class for expanded clones, and some rows have none.

>TRBD1|TRBV6-1|many|TRBJ2-7
CASSYGQGEIDEQYF
TGTGCCAGCAGTTATGGACAGGGCGAAATAGACGAGCAGTACTTC
>-|TRBV28|many|TRBJ1-3
CASNHNKMEDGGNTIYF
TGTGCCAGCAACCATAACAAAATGGAAGACGGCGGAAACACCATATATTTT
>-|TRBV6-1|many|TRBJ2-6
CASSSGVVRPSGANVLTF
TGTGCCAGCAGTTCCGGCGTAGTACGTCCCTCTGGGGCCAACGTCCTGACTTTC
>TRBD1|TRBV11-2|many|TRBJ2-4
CASSFSGGVGKNIQYF
TGTGCCAGCAGCTTTTCAGGGGGCGTTGGCAAAAACATTCAGTACTTC
>-|TRBV3-1|-|TRBJ1-6
CASSQSSPLHF
TGTGCCAGCAGCCAAAGTTCGCCCCTCCACTTT
>-|TRBV20-1|-|TRBJ1-5
CSARDLRGNQPQHF
TGCAGTGCTAGAGATTTACGGGGCAATCAGCCCCAGCATTTT
>-|TRBV30|many|TRBJ1-3
CAWETGTSGNTIYF
TGTGCCTGGGAAACAGGGACCTCTGGAAACACCATATATTTT
>-|TRBV20-1|many|TRBJ1-2
CSARDLTARGYTF
TGCAGTGCTAGAGATCTTACAGCGAGGGGCTACACCTTC
>TRBD2|TRBV11-2|many|TRBJ2-7
CASSLTASSGYEQYF
TGTGCCAGCAGCTTAACGGCCTCTAGCGGGTACGAGCAGTACTTC
>-|TRBV7-2|many|TRBJ2-3
CASSLLVGVADTQYF
TGTGCCAGCAGCCTACTAGTTGGTGTCGCAGATACGCAGTATTTT
>-|TRBV27|many|TRBJ1-1
CASSLSRNTEAFF
TGCGCCAGCAGCCTCTCCAGGAACACTGAAGCTTTCTTT
>TRBD1|TRBV12-3/TRBV12-4|-|TRBJ1-2
CASSLTGGDGYTF
TGTGCCAGCAGTTTAACAGGGGGTGATGGCTACACCTTC
>TRBD1|TRBV25-1|few|TRBJ1-2
CASSEGQVYGYTF
TGTGCCAGCAGTGAGGGACAGGTCTATGGCTACACCTTC
>-|TRBV6-1|many|TRBJ2-3
CASSKLERSDTQYF
TGTGCCAGCAGTAAACTTGAGCGGTCAGATACGCAGTATTTT
>-|TRBV28|few|TRBJ1-1
CATRSGRPNTEAFF
TGTGCCACCCGTTCGGGACGCCCGAACACTGAAGCTTTCTTT
>TRBD2|TRBV27|many|TRBJ2-7
CASSLSWGGKVYEQYF
TGTGCCAGCAGTTTATCGTGGGGGGGTAAGGTCTACGAGCAGTACTTC
>-|TRBV5-1|few|TRBJ2-3
CASSPFQGERDTQYF
TGCGCCAGCAGCCCCTTCCAGGGTGAGAGGGATACGCAGTATTTT
>-|TRBV2|many|TRBJ2-5
CASSPGLATQETQYF
TGTGCCAGCAGTCCGGGATTGGCAACACAAGAGACCCAGTACTTC
>-|TRBV20-1|many|TRBJ1-1
CSARRLGDTEAFF
TGCAGTGCTAGACGACTCGGGGACACTGAAGCTTTCTTT
>-|TRBV7-6|many|TRBJ2-1
CASSSSPSGPPEYEQFF
TGTGCCAGCAGCTCCTCTCCCAGTGGGCCCCCTGAGTATGAGCAGTTCTTC
>TRBD1|TRBV28|many|TRBJ2-3
CASEYAGTGEADTQYF
TGTGCCAGCGAGTACGCCGGGACAGGCGAGGCAGATACGCAGTATTTT
>-|TRBV2|many|TRBJ1-4
CASTLAGRAKLFF
TGTGCCAGCACCCTAGCAGGGAGAGCAAAACTGTTTTTT
>TRBD1|TRBV7-9|many|TRBJ2-7
CASIEGGDEQYF
TGTGCCAGCATCGAAGGGGGCGACGAGCAGTACTTC
>-|TRBV3-1|few|TRBJ2-1
CASSQSASYYNEQFF
TGTGCCAGCAGCCAATCGGCCTCCTACTACAATGAGCAGTTCTTC
>-|TRBV4-1|-|TRBJ1-1
CASSHEQQGRSEAFF
TGCGCCAGCAGCCATGAACAGCAAGGCCGCTCTGAAGCTTTCTTT
>TRBD1|TRBV27|many|TRBJ2-1
CASSTTGSPYNEQFF
TGTGCCAGCAGTACGACAGGGTCCCCCTACAATGAGCAGTTCTTC
>TRBD2|TRBV11-2|many|TRBJ2-1
CASSPRLAGEGNEQFF
TGTGCCAGCAGCCCACGACTAGCGGGGGAAGGTAATGAGCAGTTCTTC
>-|TRBV30|few|TRBJ2-7
CAFSQYYEQYF
TGTGCCTTCTCCCAATACTACGAGCAGTACTTC
>-|TRBV28|-|TRBJ2-5
CASSPQYRVEETQYF
TGTGCCAGCAGTCCGCAATACAGGGTTGAAGAGACCCAGTACTTC
>-|TRBV29-1|many|TRBJ2-5
CSVDRTGETQYF
TGCAGCGTTGATCGCACGGGGGAGACCCAGTACTTC
>TRBD1|TRBV6-5|many|TRBJ2-7
CASSYSLTGGTYEQYF
TGTGCCAGCAGTTACTCTTTGACAGGGGGCACCTACGAGCAGTACTTC
>-|TRBV15|-|TRBJ2-7
CATSSPGQMTAYEQYF
TGTGCCACCAGCAGCCCCGGACAAATGACCGCCTACGAGCAGTACTTC
>-|TRBV30|many|TRBJ1-1
CAWRKGTEAFF
TGTGCCTGGAGGAAGGGCACTGAAGCTTTCTTT
>-|TRBV2|many|TRBJ1-5
CASNRVNQPQHF
TGTGCCAGCAACAGGGTCAATCAGCCCCAGCATTTT
>-|TRBV5-1|-|TRBJ2-1
CASSQGLDNEQFF
TGCGCCAGCAGCCAGGGACTCGACAATGAGCAGTTCTTC
>-|TRBV15|many|TRBJ1-4
CATSITAGATNEKLFF
TGTGCCACCAGCATAACCGCAGGGGCAACTAATGAAAAACTGTTTTTT
>TRBD2|TRBV29-1|few|TRBJ2-1
CSVVSGRGPSYNEQFF
TGCAGCGTGGTGTCCGGGAGGGGCCCTTCCTACAATGAGCAGTTCTTC
>TRBD2|TRBV20-1|-|TRBJ2-1
CSARDSSRGRGEQFF
TGCAGTGCTAGAGATTCTAGCCGTGGGAGGGGTGAGCAGTTCTTC
>-|TRBV5-6|many|TRBJ2-7
CASSLVAGEPYYEQYF
TGTGCCAGCAGCTTGGTGGCAGGGGAGCCCTACTACGAGCAGTACTTC
>-|TRBV24-1|many|TRBJ2-1
CATSDFQWESGHNEQFF
TGTGCCACCAGTGATTTTCAGTGGGAGAGCGGACACAATGAGCAGTTCTTC
>-|TRBV12-3/TRBV12-4|many|TRBJ1-2
CASSLVGLAYGYTF
TGTGCCAGCAGTTTAGTTGGGTTGGCCTATGGCTACACCTTC
>-|TRBV27|-|TRBJ2-1
CASSEGGSGSFAF
TGTGCCAGCAGTGAGGGGGGGAGCGGGTCGTTTGCCTTC
>-|TRBV12-3/TRBV12-4|many|TRBJ2-3
CASRGPPTDTQYF
TGTGCCAGCAGGGGCCCCCCCACAGATACGCAGTATTTT
>-|TRBV28|-|TRBJ2-7
CASSRIPRGYEQYF
TGTGCCAGCAGCCGAATCCCTAGGGGATACGAGCAGTACTTC
>-|TRBV19|many|TRBJ2-5
CASKKSPDRQETQYF
TGTGCCAGCAAGAAATCCCCGGACAGACAAGAGACCCAGTACTTC
>-|TRBV7-6|-|TRBJ2-3
CASSLLLAETDTQYF
TGTGCCAGCAGCTTACTGTTAGCGGAAACAGATACGCAGTATTTT
>-|TRBV12-3/TRBV12-4|-|TRBJ1-1
CASSLQGRRTEAFF
TGTGCCAGCAGTTTACAGGGTAGAAGGACTGAAGCTTTCTTT
>-|TRBV5-6|many|TRBJ1-5
CASSSYSGGQPQHF
TGTGCCAGCAGCTCCTACTCAGGTGGGCAGCCCCAGCATTTT
>TRBD1|TRBV29-1|few|TRBJ2-7
CSVTGTGGPYGQYF
TGCAGCGTCACCGGGACAGGGGGTCCCTACGGGCAGTACTTC
>TRBD2|TRBV3-1|many|TRBJ2-7
CASSQRGVEQYF
TGTGCCAGCAGCCAACGGGGGGTCGAGCAGTACTTC
>-|TRBV28|many|TRBJ2-4
CASSFILAKNIQYF
TGTGCCAGCAGTTTCATACTAGCCAAAAACATTCAGTACTTC
>TRBD2|TRBV20-1|many|TRBJ2-7
CSATGTSGRLTYEQYF
TGCAGTGCGACCGGGACTAGCGGGAGGTTAACCTACGAGCAGTACTTC
>-|TRBV29-1|many|TRBJ2-3
CSVAGVGTDTQYF
TGCAGCGTTGCAGGGGTCGGCACAGATACGCAGTATTTT
>-|TRBV2|many|TRBJ1-6
CASSGQINSPLHF
TGTGCCAGCAGTGGTCAAATTAATTCACCCCTCCACTTT
>-|TRBV5-1|-|TRBJ2-1
CASSQSGDNEQFF
TGCGCCAGCAGCCAATCAGGGGACAATGAGCAGTTCTTC
>-|TRBV20-1|-|TRBJ1-1
CSAERENPEAFF
TGCAGTGCTGAGAGGGAAAACCCTGAAGCTTTCTTT
>TRBD1|TRBV18|many|TRBJ2-7
CASSLDRVSNEQYF
TGTGCCAGCTCACTTGACAGGGTATCTAACGAGCAGTACTTC
>-|TRBV12-3/TRBV12-4|many|TRBJ2-5
CASSLIQETQYF
TGTGCCAGCAGTCTGATACAAGAGACCCAGTACTTC
>-|TRBV18|many|TRBJ1-1
CASSGRQSYTEAFF
TGTGCCAGCTCGGGGAGGCAGTCTTACACTGAAGCTTTCTTT
>TRBD1|TRBV30|few|TRBJ1-5
CAWSVYRGKNQPQHF
TGTGCCTGGAGTGTGTACAGGGGGAAGAATCAGCCCCAGCATTTT